Presented here are 20 T cell receptor beta chains from one specimen sequenced in a study of blood T cell repertoires in COVID-19. The data were produced by immunoSEQ multiplex PCR, yet TCRdb's version contains in-frame clones alone and is incomplete. Among 400,000 to 500,000 clones listed, about nine tenths were seen once. The sequenced sample was peripheral blood. Source of these receptors: a woman under 40 with active or convalescent COVID-19.

This clone appeared a single time. The CDR3 bases are TGTGCCAGCAGCTTAGCACTAGCGGGGGGCCCCCAGGCCCAGTACTTC. Protein: CASSLALAGGPQAQYF. The chain carries TRBV13 and TRBJ2-5; 12 positions agree with TRBD2. CDR3 length: 16 amino acids. CDR1 is PRHDT, CDR2 FYEKMQ, per germline (reference sequence). The J segment lost 9 bases and the V segment lost 1 base, leaving 9 bases of the junction unmatched. Using reference TRBV13 and TRBJ2-5 for the parts outside the CDR3, the full variable domain is AAGVIQSPRHLIKEKRETATLKCYPIPRHDTVYWYQQGPGQDPQFLISFYEKMQSDKGSIPDRFSAQQFSDYHSELNMSSLELGDSALYFCASSLALAGGPQAQYFGPGTRLLVL.

The chain links TRBV18 to TRBJ1-6, with a possible D match to TRBD1 (5 bases). Trimming stripped 5 bases from V and 10 bases from J, with 12 bases between. In germline, CDR1 is KGHSH, CDR2 LQKENI. This CDR3 is 13 amino acids long. The CDR3 DNA reads TGTGCCAGCTCAGGTCTTCAGGGCTCACCCCTCCACTTT. This sequence encodes CASSGLQGSPLHF.

This clone was observed a single time. This chain uses TRBV15 with TRBJ1-4; D perhaps matches TRBD1 (6 bases). The V and J ends lost 5 bases and 8 bases respectively, with 18 bases between them. The CDR3 is made up of 15 amino acids. The V gene's germline CDR1 is LNHNV and CDR2 YYDKDF (reference sequence). The CDR3 DNA is TGTGCCACCAGCCTACAGGGATTCGCCTCGGAAAAACTGTTTTTT. Protein sequence: CATSLQGFASEKLFF.

The chain employs TRBV11-2 and TRBJ2-7, with 8 bases aligning to TRBD2. CDR3 length: 14 amino acids. The germline V gene encodes CDR1 SGHAT and CDR2 FQNNGV. V dropped 2 bases and J dropped 5; count of bases not matched to a gene: 5. The CDR3 coding sequence is TGTGCCAGCAGCTTACGGGAGGGCCCCAACGAGCAGTACTTC. Protein product: CASSLREGPNEQYF.

This chain connects TRBV27 to TRBJ1-1; no clear D. The length of the CDR3 is 14 residues. Trimming pared 0 bases from V and 1 base from J, leaving 6 bases between. Germline CDR1 and CDR2: MNHEY and SMNVEV (reference sequence). CDR3 in amino acids: CASSLSSQNTEAFF. The CDR3 DNA reads TGTGCCAGCAGTTTATCTAGCCAGAACACTGAAGCTTTCTTT.

This chain joins TRBV7-2 and TRBJ1-1; D remains ambiguous. This CDR3 spans 13 amino acids. Looked up from germline, CDR1 is SGHTA and CDR2 is FQGNSA. The germline V and J ends were trimmed by 1 base and 3 bases, with 6 bases remaining between them. In DNA, the CDR3 is TGTGCCAGCAGCTTAGTTAGCGACACTGAAGCTTTCTTT. Its translation: CASSLVSDTEAFF.

This rearrangement joins TRBV11-2 to TRBJ2-5; 14 bases are shared with TRBD2. The CDR3 runs 17 residues. Germline trimming cut 5 bases from V and 5 bases from J; bases unmatched to any gene: 10. Germline loops: CDR1 SGHAT, CDR2 FQNNGV. CDR3 amino acids: CASSRIGGLAGVETQYF. The DNA for the CDR3 is TGTGCCAGCAGCCGGATCGGGGGACTAGCGGGGGTGGAGACCCAGTACTTC.

The rearrangement uses TRBV29-1 and TRBJ2-1; 8 bases align to TRBD2. V gave up 2 bases and J gave up 2 bases; unmatched junction bases: 2. Germline values: CDR1 SQVTM, CDR2 ANQGSEA. This CDR3 has 14 residues. The CDR3 region is CSVERGGPYNEQFF. The DNA for the CDR3 is TGCAGCGTTGAACGGGGGGGTCCCTACAATGAGCAGTTCTTC.

V is TRBV6-5 and J is TRBJ1-2, with 12 bases that match TRBD1. CDR1 and CDR2 (germline): MNHEY, SVGAGI. The length of the CDR3 is 15 residues. The junction had 10 bases not matched to a gene; V was cut back by 6 bases and J by 8 bases. The CDR3, as DNA: TGTGCCAGCAGCCCGGGGACAGGGGGCTCGGAAGGCTACACCTTC. Its protein is CASSPGTGGSEGYTF.

This rearrangement joins TRBV13 to TRBJ2-1, with D tentatively TRBD1 (6 bases). Germline values: CDR1 PRHDT, CDR2 FYEKMQ (reference sequence). Trimming took 4 bases from V and 5 from J, leaving 24 bases between them. CDR3 length equals 18 residues. The CDR3 spells CASSSRGRLRGSHNEQFF. CDR3 coding DNA: TGTGCCAGCAGCTCCCGAGGTAGGCTCAGGGGATCCCACAATGAGCAGTTCTTC. Filled out from reference TRBV13 and TRBJ2-1, the complete variable domain reads AAGVIQSPRHLIKEKRETATLKCYPIPRHDTVYWYQQGPGQDPQFLISFYEKMQSDKGSIPDRFSAQQFSDYHSELNMSSLELGDSALYFCASSSRGRLRGSHNEQFFGPGTRLTVL.

This clone was found a few times. This sequence joins TRBV5-1 and TRBJ2-2; 9 nucleotides match TRBD1. CDR3 size: 15 residues. Germline V gene sequence: CDR1 SGHRS, CDR2 YFSETQ. The V and J ends lost 4 bases and 2 bases, in that order; junction bases with no gene match: 3. In nucleotides, the CDR3 is TGCGCCAGCAGCGAACAGGGGGCCAACACCGGGGAGCTGTTTTTT. Translated, it gives CASSEQGANTGELFF.

This chain connects TRBV29-1 to TRBJ2-7; no firm D call. CDR3 length equals 10 residues. Trimming took 4 bases from V and 6 from J, leaving 7 bases between them. Germline V gene lookup returns CDR1 SQVTM and CDR2 ANQGSEA. DNA of the CDR3: TGCAGCGTTGGAGAGAGCGAGCAGTACTTC. Protein sequence: CSVGESEQYF.

This clone was detected only once. The V call is TRBV15, the J call TRBJ2-7; D perhaps matches TRBD1 (6 bases). This CDR3 has 15 amino acids. In germline, CDR1 is LNHNV, CDR2 YYDKDF (reference sequence). Trimming cost V 0 bases and J 1 base, with 10 bases left between them. The CDR3 sequence: CATSRDVTGSYEQYF. The CDR3 DNA follows: TGTGCCACCAGCAGAGATGTTACAGGGTCCTACGAGCAGTACTTC.

The CDR3 loop is CASSLAGGVTEAFF. CDR3 DNA sequence: TGTGCCAGCAGCTTAGCAGGGGGCGTCACTGAAGCTTTCTTT. The chain links TRBV13 to TRBJ1-1; 8 nucleotides agree with TRBD1. This CDR3 spans 14 amino acids. V dropped 1 base and J dropped 4; count of bases not matched to a gene: 2. Looked up from germline, CDR1 is PRHDT and CDR2 is FYEKMQ (reference sequence).

This chain joins TRBV7-8 and TRBJ1-2, with a possible D match to TRBD1 (6 bases). This CDR3 has 14 residues. Trimming shortened V by 1 base and J by 4 bases, and 10 bases separated the two germline ends. In germline, CDR1 is SGHVS, CDR2 FQNEAQ. In DNA, the CDR3 is TGTGCCAGCAGCTTAGATACAGGGACCTATGGCTACACCTTC. This sequence encodes CASSLDTGTYGYTF.

The chain is built from TRBV18 and TRBJ1-1, with D tentatively TRBD1 (6 bases). Deletions cut 4 bases from V and 7 bases from J, with 10 bases between. This CDR3 is 12 amino acids long. Germline V gene lookup returns CDR1 KGHSH and CDR2 LQKENI. The CDR3, as DNA: TGTGCCAGCTCACGTGACAGGAATGAAGCTTTCTTT. This codes for CASSRDRNEAFF.

The gene calls are TRBV6-5 and TRBJ2-1; the D gene is possibly TRBD2 (5 bases). V was trimmed by 0 bases and J by 5 bases, leaving 14 bases between them. CDR1 is MNHEY and CDR2 is SVGAGI in the germline V gene. The CDR3 runs to 16 residues. The CDR3 is CASSYSRSRGNNEQFF. DNA for the CDR3: TGTGCCAGCAGTTACTCTCGTAGCCGGGGAAACAATGAGCAGTTCTTC.

The chain couples TRBV6-5 to TRBJ1-4; 7 bases are shared with TRBD1. Germline V CDR1 and CDR2: MNHEY, SVGAGI. The CDR3 runs 13 residues. The V segment lost 8 bases and the J segment 7 bases; nucleotides outside the gene matches: 7. CDR3 coding DNA: TGTGCCAGCCAAACAGGGGAGGCTGAAAAACTGTTTTTT. This sequence encodes CASQTGEAEKLFF.

Only one count was recorded for this clone. The chain joins TRBV19 to TRBJ2-1; 12 nucleotides match TRBD1. Per germline, CDR1 LNHDA and CDR2 SQIVND (reference sequence). This CDR3 contains 20 residues. V trimming: 6 bases; J trimming: 10 bases; junction bases outside the gene matches: 25. This CDR3 is CASSYGTGGYRGSTEFEQFF. The CDR3 DNA reads as TGTGCCAGTAGCTACGGGACAGGGGGCTACAGGGGTAGCACCGAATTCGAGCAGTTCTTC. The whole variable domain, filled in from reference TRBV19 and TRBJ2-1, reads DGGITQSPKYLFRKEGQNVTLSCEQNLNHDAMYWYRQDPGQGLRLIYYSQIVNDFQKGDIAEGYSVSREKKESFPLTVTSAQKNPTAFYLCASSYGTGGYRGSTEFEQFFGPGTRLTVL.

This sequence joins TRBV14 and TRBJ2-1; D is unresolved. Trimming shortened V by 0 bases and J by 5 bases, and 11 bases separated the two germline ends. The germline V gene has CDR1 SGHDN and CDR2 FVKESK. The CDR3 runs 15 residues. The CDR3 DNA follows: TGTGCCAGCAGCCAAGATTTCGTTCTCCACAATGAGCAGTTCTTC. Its protein is CASSQDFVLHNEQFF.